Listed here is a single T cell receptor beta chain. This specimen belongs to a study of radiation and T cells in renal cell carcinoma. At the level of the study: Nephrectomy followed 15 Gy stereotactic body radiation by 4 weeks.

Time point given: baseline pretreatment blood. Described treatment: 15 Gy SBRT to primary tumor, nephrectomy 4 weeks later. Sequenced by immunoSEQ multiplex PCR; TCRdb stores in-frame clones only, minus some. This repertoire shows some 50,000 clones, approximately 80% found once; its top ten account for 25% to 35%. The CDR3 length is 16 residues. In germline, CDR1 is SEHNR, CDR2 FQNEAQ (reference sequence). V was pared by 5 bases and J by 5 bases, with 19 bases between. This TCR came from a woman in her seventies with renal cell carcinoma. The V call is TRBV7-9, the J call TRBJ2-1; tentatively, D is TRBD1 or TRBD2 (5 bases each). The sequenced sample was blood, obtained from a patient whose treatment included radiotherapy and nephrectomy. CDR3: CASSLAGTLRDNEQFF. CDR3 sequence (DNA): TGTGCCAGCAGCCTTGCCGGGACCCTGAGGGACAATGAGCAGTTCTTC. Using reference TRBV7-9 and TRBJ2-1 for the parts outside the CDR3, the full variable domain is DTGVSQNPRHKITKRGQNVTFRCDPISEHNRLYWYRQTLGQGPEFLTYFQNEAQLEKSRLLSDRFSAERPKGSFSTLEIQRTEQGDSAMYLCASSLAGTLRDNEQFFGPGTRLTVL.